This TCR beta chain was identified during a study of CD8+ T cells in alopecia areata. The CDR3 runs 12 residues. V was trimmed by 5 bases and J by 11 bases, leaving 14 bases between them. Germline CDR1 and CDR2: MNHEY and SVGAGI. Study conclusions and caveats: Persistence in scalp and blood during tofacitinib was observed for many expanded lesional clones.

About this clone itself: What it binds is not known.

Sequencing relied on a cDNA template that was reverse transcribed from extracted RNA. Produced via immunoSEQ multiplex PCR; TCRdb's table is partial and in-frame only. The sample lists under 150,000 clones; around 56% were seen once. Sample treatment: oral pan-JAK inhibitor, 5-10 mg twice daily. The chain employs TRBV6-5 and TRBJ2-3; D not certain. This TCR came from a human donor with alopecia areata. The sequenced sample was CD4+ T cells sorted from blood, obtained at week 4, from a patient treated with tofacitinib. The CDR3 region has the DNA TGTGCCAGCAGTACTGGACCAGGTGGGCAGTATTTT. Encoded protein: CASSTGPGGQYF.